Listed here are 31 T cell receptor beta chains from one sample, sequenced in a study of spatial heterogeneity in lung cancer. Specified time point: blood at routine non-recurrence follow-up after resection. Unsorted whole RNA from tumor, nontumor lung or frozen PBMC underwent sequencing. One entry per CDR3 protein, called by TCRdb with MiXCR from the 5' RACE reads. The data contain more than 95,000 distinct CDR3 sequences, 9% to 15% of them singletons. Sequencing used PBMCs, obtained at follow-up. The receptors stem from a male donor with early-stage non-small cell lung cancer.

The CDR3 DNA follows: TGTGCCAGCAGTCAAGATATCGGAGGGGAGACCCAGTACTTC. Residues: CASSQDIGGETQYF. The chain couples TRBV12-3 or TRBV12-4 to TRBJ2-5; weak D call: TRBD2 (6 bases). V lost 5 bases to trimming and J lost 5 bases, with 15 bases between them. CDR3 length equals 14 residues.

This clonotype was seen many times. This chain uses TRBV6-5 with TRBJ2-7; 7 bases agree with TRBD1. The CDR3 extends over 13 amino acids. After removal of 5 bases from V and 3 bases from J, the junction contained 4 bases not matched to a gene. Germline values: CDR1 MNHEY, CDR2 SVGAGI. The CDR3 here is CASSEGGVYEQYF. In DNA form, the CDR3 reads TGTGCCAGCAGTGAAGGGGGCGTCTACGAGCAGTACTTC.

The V call is TRBV28, the J call TRBJ2-3; 11 positions agree with TRBD2. Germline V lookup: CDR1 MDHEN, CDR2 SYDVKM. This CDR3 spans 17 amino acids. V trimming: 8 bases; J trimming: 7 bases; junction bases outside the gene matches: 17. CDR3 loop: CASELAGAKLAGYTQYF. CDR3 nucleotide sequence: TGTGCCAGCGAACTAGCGGGGGCCAAACTAGCAGGATATACGCAGTATTTT. The variable domain in full, completed from reference TRBV28 and TRBJ2-3, reads DVKVTQSSRYLVKRTGEKVFLECVQDMDHENMFWYRQDPGLGLRLIYFSYDVKMKEKGDIPEGYSVSREKKERFSLILESASTNQTSMYLCASELAGAKLAGYTQYFGPGTRLTVL.

The gene calls are TRBV6-1 and TRBJ2-7; D is tentatively TRBD1 or TRBD2 (7 bases each). The germline gives CDR1 MNHNS, CDR2 SASEGT. The CDR3 consists of 16 residues. Trimming cost V 1 base and J 4 bases, with 17 bases left between them. In DNA, the CDR3 is TGTGCCAGCAGTGAAGAGCGGGGCAGGGGGAAATACGAGCAGTACTTC. Translating gives CASSEERGRGKYEQYF.

This clonotype was observed at least ten times. The genes are TRBV28 and TRBJ1-6; 8 nucleotides agree with TRBD1. The CDR3 contains 16 residues. Germline assignment: CDR1 MDHEN and CDR2 SYDVKM. Unmatched junction bases numbered 10, after V lost 6 bases and J lost 6 bases. In DNA form, the CDR3 reads TGTGCCAGCAGCGGACTCATAGGACAGGGTAATTCACCCCTCCACTTT. Its protein product is CASSGLIGQGNSPLHF.

This clonotype was found many times. J is TRBJ2-7 and V is TRBV29-1; tentatively, D is TRBD1 or TRBD2 (5 bases each). In germline, CDR1 is SQVTM, CDR2 ANQGSEA. The CDR3 is 12 amino acids. Trimming cost V 4 bases and J 2 bases, with 9 bases left between them. The CDR3 protein is CSVGMGAYEQYF. DNA for the CDR3: TGCAGCGTTGGGATGGGGGCCTACGAGCAGTACTTC.

The chain employs TRBV9 and TRBJ1-4; D gene uncertain. V dropped 4 bases and J dropped 4 bases, with 14 bases sitting between them. The CDR3 loop spans 15 amino acids. Germline-derived CDR1 and CDR2 are SGDLS and YYNGEE. The CDR3 reads CASSPSPRYNEKLFF. In nucleotides, the CDR3 is TGTGCCAGCAGCCCCTCGCCCAGGTATAATGAAAAACTGTTTTTT.

The chain joins TRBV28 to TRBJ2-7; TRBD2 is a possible D gene (6 bases). There are 13 residues in the CDR3. CDR1 is MDHEN and CDR2 is SYDVKM in the germline V gene. V was trimmed by 3 bases and J by 2 bases, leaving 8 bases between them. CDR3 loop: CASSFPGAYEQYF. CDR3 in DNA: TGTGCCAGCAGTTTTCCGGGGGCCTACGAGCAGTACTTC.

V is TRBV28 and J is TRBJ2-7; D is possibly TRBD1 or TRBD2 (6 bases each). The CDR3 runs to 14 residues. Trimming pared 5 bases from V and 3 bases from J, leaving 14 bases between. From germline, CDR1 is MDHEN and CDR2 SYDVKM. The CDR3 reads CASSPRGAIYEQYF. In nucleotides, the CDR3 is TGTGCCAGCAGTCCTAGGGGGGCTATCTACGAGCAGTACTTC.

The chain employs TRBV4-3 and TRBJ1-2; D is uncertain. Germline V gene sequence: CDR1 LGHNA, CDR2 YSLEER. The ends were cut back, 0 bases at V and 0 bases at J, with 8 bases in the middle. The CDR3 has 15 residues. CDR3 nucleotide sequence: TGCGCCAGCAGCCAAGAGTCAGGCACTAACTATGGCTACACCTTC. Translated, it gives CASSQESGTNYGYTF.

This clonotype came up a few times. The V gene is TRBV28, the J gene TRBJ1-2; a weak D match, TRBD1 (5 bases). Trimming pared 5 bases from V and 4 bases from J, leaving 14 bases between. The V gene's germline CDR1 is MDHEN and CDR2 SYDVKM. There are 14 residues in the CDR3. The CDR3 region is CASSLRDVRYGYTF. The CDR3 DNA reads TGTGCCAGCAGTCTACGGGACGTGCGCTATGGCTACACCTTC.

In this sample, this clonotype turned up a few times. The chain couples TRBV5-5 to TRBJ1-1; TRBD1 matches at 7 bases. After removal of 6 bases from V and 3 bases from J, the junction contained 8 bases not matched to a gene. Germline V lookup: CDR1 SGHKS, CDR2 YYEKEE (reference sequence). This CDR3 is built from 14 residues. CDR3 in DNA: TGTGCCAGCACCTCCCTCACAGGGGACACTGAAGCTTTCTTT. Translated, it gives CASTSLTGDTEAFF.

This chain uses TRBV5-1 with TRBJ1-5, with D unclear. The V gene's germline CDR1 is SGHRS and CDR2 YFSETQ. The length of the CDR3 is 14 residues. The ends were cut back, 2 bases at V and 6 bases at J, with 12 bases in the middle. The DNA for the CDR3 is TGCGCCAGCAGCTTAGGTGACCCATCTCAGCCCCAGCATTTT. Encoded protein: CASSLGDPSQPQHF.

This clonotype occurred many times. The chain uses TRBV2 and TRBJ1-5; TRBD1 aligns across 8 bases. V lost 8 bases to trimming and J lost 7 bases; unmatched junction nucleotides: 13. The CDR3 is 15 amino acids. Germline CDR1 is SNHLY and CDR2 is FYNNEI. The CDR3 is CASRETQGDSQPQHF. The CDR3 DNA follows: TGTGCCAGCCGAGAAACACAGGGGGACTCGCAGCCCCAGCATTTT. Full variable domain (outside the CDR3, taken from reference TRBV2 and TRBJ1-5): EPEVTQTPSHQVTQMGQEVILRCVPISNHLYFYWYRQILGQKVEFLVSFYNNEISEKSEIFDDQFSVERPDGSNFTLKIRSTKLEDSAMYFCASRETQGDSQPQHFGDGTRLSIL.

The V call is TRBV2, the J call TRBJ1-5; D might be TRBD1 (5 bases). V lost 6 bases and J 0 bases, leaving 18 bases between the germline ends. There are 17 residues in the CDR3. Germline V gives CDR1 SNHLY, CDR2 FYNNEI. The CDR3 nucleotides are TGTGCCAGCAGCCTCGAGGGGCCAGCGATTAGCAATCAGCCCCAGCATTTT. It yields the protein CASSLEGPAISNQPQHF.

This clonotype appeared many times. This chain uses TRBV20-1 with TRBJ2-3; TRBD1 is a possible D gene (6 bases). Trimming shortened V by 3 bases and J by 5 bases, and 15 bases separated the two germline ends. The germline gives CDR1 DFQATT, CDR2 SNEGSKA (reference sequence). There are 14 residues in the CDR3. CDR3 amino acids: CSARSGGRIDTQYF. In DNA, the CDR3 is TGCAGTGCTAGGAGTGGGGGCCGCATAGATACGCAGTATTTT.

This clonotype was found many times. The chain recombines TRBV29-1 with TRBJ2-7, with TRBD2 matching over 9 bases. The CDR3 contains 14 residues. Looked up from germline, CDR1 is SQVTM and CDR2 is ANQGSEA. V lost 6 bases to trimming and J lost 5 bases; unmatched junction nucleotides: 11. CDR3 sequence reads: CSVVLMGLANEQYF. As DNA, the CDR3 is TGCAGCGTCGTACTGATGGGACTAGCTAACGAGCAGTACTTC.

The genes are TRBV10-3 and TRBJ1-1; TRBD1 aligns across 9 bases. Unmatched junction bases numbered 4, after V lost 9 bases and J lost 2 bases. Germline CDR1 and CDR2: ENHRY and SYGVKD. This CDR3 is built from 13 residues. The DNA for the CDR3 is TGTGCCATTCGGGACAGGGTTAACACTGAAGCTTTCTTT. Its protein is CAIRDRVNTEAFF.

In its sample, this clonotype was seen many times. The V call is TRBV28, the J call TRBJ2-7, with 7 bases that match TRBD1. The CDR3 covers 14 residues. V was pared by 6 bases and J by 6 bases, with 11 bases of the junction left unmatched. The V gene's germline CDR1 is MDHEN and CDR2 SYDVKM. This CDR3 is CASRPTGKSGEQYF. The CDR3 DNA sequence: TGTGCCAGCAGACCGACAGGGAAGTCGGGCGAGCAGTACTTC.

Concerning this clonotype: A read error may account for a junction end that differs from germline. The chain joins TRBV7-7 to TRBJ2-7, with D maybe TRBD2 (5 bases). The CDR3 totals 14 residues. Germline CDR1 SSHAT, CDR2 FNYEAQ (reference sequence). For the CDR3, the DNA is TGTGCTAGCAGCTTAGCGCGAGACGTCTACGAGCAGTACTTC. Its protein is CASSLARDVYEQYF.

This clonotype has a handful of counts. J is TRBJ1-1 and V is TRBV5-5; 8 bases are a match to TRBD1. In germline, CDR1 is SGHKS, CDR2 YYEKEE (reference sequence). This CDR3 region has 14 residues. J gave up 6 bases and V 2 bases, and 6 bases lay outside the gene matches. The CDR3 DNA reads TGTGCCAGCAGCTTAACAGGGGGAGAGGCTGAAGCTTTCTTT. It yields the protein CASSLTGGEAEAFF.

This clonotype was detected many times. This rearrangement joins TRBV6-6 to TRBJ2-3; a weak D match, TRBD1 (6 bases). Germline lookup yields CDR1 MNHNY and CDR2 SVGAGI (reference sequence). Trimming took off 6 bases at V and 1 base at J, with 14 bases between the two ends. The CDR3 is made up of 15 amino acids. CDR3 region: CASSRTAGGTDTQYF. CDR3 DNA: TGTGCCAGCAGCCGGACTGCAGGGGGCACAGATACGCAGTATTTT.

This clonotype was observed at least ten times. The chain employs TRBV29-1 and TRBJ2-3; D is ambiguous. V lost 7 bases, J lost 2 bases, and 10 bases lay in between. Germline CDR1 is SQVTM and CDR2 is ANQGSEA. This CDR3 has 12 amino acids. The CDR3 is CSGASTTDTQYF. The CDR3, as DNA: TGCAGCGGAGCCTCTACCACAGATACGCAGTATTTT.

Comments on this clonotype: It is likely a read error, because the conserved phenylalanine at the end of the CDR3 is missing. It is unclear where the CDR3 begins or ends on the DNA, so no DNA is shown, and the CDR3 is as TCRdb lists it. CDR3 in amino acids: CSATLSEGQLL. The chain carries TRBV20-1 and TRBJ2-3; the DNA was not compared with TRBD1, the D call given in the table. Germline V CDR1 and CDR2: DFQATT, SNEGSKA (reference sequence). The CDR3 spans 11 residues, counting both ends.

This clonotype is a singleton in its sample. This chain uses TRBV7-9 with TRBJ1-3; D gene unclear. The CDR3 has 14 amino acids. From germline, CDR1 is SEHNR and CDR2 FQNEAQ (reference sequence). V lost 5 bases and J lost 0, with 8 bases in between. In DNA, the CDR3 is TGTGCCAGCAGCCCGGACCTCTCTGGAAACACCATATATTTT. Its translation is CASSPDLSGNTIYF. Full variable domain (rest looked up from reference TRBV7-9 and TRBJ1-3): DTGVSQNPRHKITKRGQNVTFRCDPISEHNRLYWYRQTLGQGPEFLTYFQNEAQLEKSRLLSDRFSAERPKGSFSTLEIQRTEQGDSAMYLCASSPDLSGNTIYFGEGSWLTVV.

The V and J genes are TRBV7-9 and TRBJ2-7; no clear D. Per the germline V gene, CDR1 is SEHNR and CDR2 is FQNEAQ (reference sequence). The CDR3 loop spans 15 amino acids. V was shortened by 2 bases and J by 3 bases, with 14 bases between the two germline ends. For the CDR3, the DNA is TGTGCCAGCAGCTTATCCGCCAGCGCCAGCTACGAGCAGTACTTC. This gives the protein CASSLSASASYEQYF. Complete variable domain (other parts from reference TRBV7-9 and TRBJ2-7): DTGVSQNPRHKITKRGQNVTFRCDPISEHNRLYWYRQTLGQGPEFLTYFQNEAQLEKSRLLSDRFSAERPKGSFSTLEIQRTEQGDSAMYLCASSLSASASYEQYFGPGTRLTVT.

This clonotype was recorded at least ten times. The rearrangement joins TRBV12-3 or TRBV12-4 to TRBJ1-5; D may be TRBD1 (5 bases). V gave up 2 bases and J gave up 6 bases, with 11 bases separating them. The CDR3 length is 14 residues. CDR3 protein: CASSLRSQGQPQHF. The CDR3 bases are TGTGCCAGCAGTTTACGCTCCCAGGGTCAGCCCCAGCATTTT.

This clonotype was recorded a few times. The rearrangement links TRBV30 to TRBJ1-5; D is ambiguous. The CDR3 is made up of 14 amino acids. Germline V lookup: CDR1 GTSNPN, CDR2 SVGIG (reference sequence). Trimming left V 3 bases short and J 11 bases short, with 20 bases between. For the CDR3, the DNA is TGTGCCTGGAGCGCCGACACGGTTTTTGGAGCCCAGCATTTT. It is translated as CAWSADTVFGAQHF.

This clonotype showed up many times. The CDR3: CASSPAGAGLYNEQFF. CDR3 in DNA: TGTGCCAGCAGCCCCGCCGGTGCGGGGCTTTACAATGAGCAGTTCTTC. The gene calls are TRBV7-3 and TRBJ2-1; maybe TRBD2 (6 bases). Deletions cut 5 bases from V and 4 bases from J, with 18 bases between. CDR1 SGHTA and CDR2 FQGTGA come from the germline V gene. The CDR3 loop spans 16 amino acids.

This clonotype showed up just a few times. The J gene is TRBJ2-3, the V gene TRBV10-3; 11 bases are shared with TRBD1. V lost 3 bases to trimming and J lost 9 bases; unmatched junction nucleotides: 8. The CDR3 is made up of 15 amino acids. CDR1 ENHRY and CDR2 SYGVKD come from the germline V gene. The CDR3 loop reads CAISDSGQGAGTQYF. DNA of the CDR3: TGTGCCATCAGTGACTCTGGACAGGGGGCAGGGACGCAGTATTTT.

This clonotype was found a few times. DNA for the CDR3: TGTGCCAGCAGCCAAGATCACACGCGGAGACGGGATTACGAGCAGTACTTC. Its protein product is CASSQDHTRRRDYEQYF. This rearrangement joins TRBV3-1 to TRBJ2-7, with D possibly being TRBD2 (5 bases). Trimming left V 0 bases short and J 4 bases short, with 19 bases between. Germline V gives CDR1 LGHDT, CDR2 YNNKEL (reference sequence). There are 17 residues in the CDR3.